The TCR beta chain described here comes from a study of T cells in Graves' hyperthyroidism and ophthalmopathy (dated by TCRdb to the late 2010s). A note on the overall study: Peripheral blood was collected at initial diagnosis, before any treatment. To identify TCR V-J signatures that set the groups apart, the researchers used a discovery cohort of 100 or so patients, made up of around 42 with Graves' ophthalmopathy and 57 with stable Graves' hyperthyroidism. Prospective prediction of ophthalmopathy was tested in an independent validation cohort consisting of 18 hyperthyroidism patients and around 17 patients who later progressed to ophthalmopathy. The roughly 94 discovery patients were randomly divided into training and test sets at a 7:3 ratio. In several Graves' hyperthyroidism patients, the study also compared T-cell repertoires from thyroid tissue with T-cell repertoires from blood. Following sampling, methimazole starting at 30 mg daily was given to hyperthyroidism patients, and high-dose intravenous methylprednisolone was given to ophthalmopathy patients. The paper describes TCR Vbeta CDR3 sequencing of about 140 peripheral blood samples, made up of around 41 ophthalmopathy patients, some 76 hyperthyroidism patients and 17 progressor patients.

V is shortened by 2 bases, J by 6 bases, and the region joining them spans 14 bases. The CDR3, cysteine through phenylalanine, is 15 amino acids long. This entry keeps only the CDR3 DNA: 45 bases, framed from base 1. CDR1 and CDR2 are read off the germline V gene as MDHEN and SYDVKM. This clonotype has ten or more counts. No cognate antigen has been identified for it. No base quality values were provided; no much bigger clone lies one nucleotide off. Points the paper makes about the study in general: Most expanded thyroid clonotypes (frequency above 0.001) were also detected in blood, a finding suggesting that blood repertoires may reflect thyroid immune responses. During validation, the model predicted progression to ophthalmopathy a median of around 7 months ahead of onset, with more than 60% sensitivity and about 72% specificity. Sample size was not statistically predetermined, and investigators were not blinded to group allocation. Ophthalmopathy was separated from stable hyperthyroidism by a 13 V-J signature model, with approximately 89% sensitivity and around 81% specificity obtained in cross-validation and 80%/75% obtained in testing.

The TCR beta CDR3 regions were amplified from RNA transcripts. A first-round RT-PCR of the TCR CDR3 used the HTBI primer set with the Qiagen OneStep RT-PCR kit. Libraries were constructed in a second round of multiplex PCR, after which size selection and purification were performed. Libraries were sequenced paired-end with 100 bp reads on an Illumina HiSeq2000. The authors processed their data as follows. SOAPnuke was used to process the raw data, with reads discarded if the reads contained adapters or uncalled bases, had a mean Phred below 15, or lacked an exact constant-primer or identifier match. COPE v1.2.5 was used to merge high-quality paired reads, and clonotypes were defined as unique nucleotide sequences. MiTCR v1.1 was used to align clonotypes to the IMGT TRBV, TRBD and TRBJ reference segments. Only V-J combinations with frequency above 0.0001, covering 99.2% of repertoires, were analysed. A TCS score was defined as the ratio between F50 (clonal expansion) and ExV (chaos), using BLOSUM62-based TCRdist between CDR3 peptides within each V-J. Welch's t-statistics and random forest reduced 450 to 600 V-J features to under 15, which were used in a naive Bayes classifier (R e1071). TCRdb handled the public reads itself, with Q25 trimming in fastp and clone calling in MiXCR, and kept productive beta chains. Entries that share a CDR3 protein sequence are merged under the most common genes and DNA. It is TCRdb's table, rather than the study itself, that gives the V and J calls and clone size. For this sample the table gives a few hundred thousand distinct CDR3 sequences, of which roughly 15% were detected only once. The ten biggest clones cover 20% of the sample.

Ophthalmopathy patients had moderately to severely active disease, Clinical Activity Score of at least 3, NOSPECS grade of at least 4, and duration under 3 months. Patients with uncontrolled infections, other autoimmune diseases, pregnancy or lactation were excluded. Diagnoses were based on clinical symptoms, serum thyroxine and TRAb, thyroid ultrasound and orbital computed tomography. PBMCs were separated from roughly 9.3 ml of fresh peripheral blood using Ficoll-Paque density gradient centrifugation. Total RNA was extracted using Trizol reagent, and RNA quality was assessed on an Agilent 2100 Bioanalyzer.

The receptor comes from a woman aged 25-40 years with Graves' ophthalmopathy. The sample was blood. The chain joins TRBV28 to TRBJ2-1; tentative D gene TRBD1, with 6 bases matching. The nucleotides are TGTGCCAGCAGTTTACTCCAGGGGAACGCCAATGAGCAGTTCTTC. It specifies CASSLLQGNANEQFF.